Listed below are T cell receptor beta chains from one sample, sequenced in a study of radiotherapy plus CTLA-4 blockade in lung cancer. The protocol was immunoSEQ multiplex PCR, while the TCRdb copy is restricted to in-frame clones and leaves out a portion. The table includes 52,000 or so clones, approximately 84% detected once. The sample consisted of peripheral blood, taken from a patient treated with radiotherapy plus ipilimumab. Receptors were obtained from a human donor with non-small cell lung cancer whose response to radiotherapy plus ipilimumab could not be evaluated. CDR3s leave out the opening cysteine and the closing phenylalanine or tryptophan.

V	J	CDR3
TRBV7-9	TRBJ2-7	ASSLQGNPHEQY
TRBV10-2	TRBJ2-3	ASALGAGTDTQY
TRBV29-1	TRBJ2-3	SPRDIVTDTQY
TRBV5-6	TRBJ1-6	ASSLESLYNSPLH
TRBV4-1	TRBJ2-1	ASSQDGIAGDSYNEQF
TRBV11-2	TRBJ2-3	ASSLGTGTTDTQY
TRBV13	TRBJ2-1	ASSLESMGLGDNEQF
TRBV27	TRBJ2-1	ASSPRDRGYNEQF
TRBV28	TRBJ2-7	ASRPGQPRYEQY
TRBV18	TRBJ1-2	ASSPAANYGYT
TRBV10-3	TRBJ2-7	AISESPFSGGPYEQY
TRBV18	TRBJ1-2	ASSPADGGRFGYT
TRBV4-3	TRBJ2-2	ASSHGIGGGSTGELF
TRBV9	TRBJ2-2	ASSDTSGGFTGELF
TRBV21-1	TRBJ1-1	ASVRAPEAEAF
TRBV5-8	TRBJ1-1	ASSFRGPVDTEAF
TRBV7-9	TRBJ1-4	ASSLEQLNEKLF
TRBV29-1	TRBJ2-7	SVAGGSYEQY
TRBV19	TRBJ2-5	ASSSGTSQETQY
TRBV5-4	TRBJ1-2	ASSRGQGENYGCT